This entry describes one T cell receptor (beta chain). What it binds is not known. Unique molecular identifiers featured in how the TCRbeta library was prepared. Each CDR3 protein gets one entry after TCRdb re-called the PCR reads with MiXCR. Of about 830,000 distinct CDR3 sequences in the sample, roughly 15% were seen once. This entry comes from a study of T-cell reconstitution after alpha-beta-depleted transplantation in children. General observations from the study: The origin of alpha-beta T cells about two months after transplant was reportedly several hundred expanded graft clones.

The sequence was collected from a male patient younger than 18 who had a stem cell transplant for acute lymphoblastic leukemia, so the T cells may come from the graft donor. The starting material was PBMCs, mostly from graft donor cells, obtained 360 days after TCRalphabeta/CD19-depleted stem cell transplant.

The CDR3, as DNA: TGTGCCAGCAGCCCCCAGTGGGCTGAAGCTTTCTTT. This encodes CASSPQWAEAFF. This chain connects TRBV14 to TRBJ1-1; no reliable D call. This CDR3 contains 12 residues. V shed 4 bases and J shed 6 bases, with 9 bases lying between them. The germline CDR1 and CDR2 sequences are SGHDN and FVKESK.